This T cell receptor beta chain is from a study of Ad26.COV2.S vaccination and SARS-CoV-2 variants. Study information: Ad26.COV2.S arm of COV1001 included the donor. Once, or twice with 56 days between doses, Ad26.COV2.S was given intramuscularly.

Using immunoSEQ multiplex PCR, the repertoire was profiled, and TCRdb retains in-frame clones only, with some absent. The data show 200,000 to 250,000 clones, 85% to 90% seen once. The sample's treatment: roughly 18 received Ad26.COV2.S at low or high dose, single or two shots; 5 received placebo; per-sample allocation not given. Following the first vaccine or placebo injection, samples were taken on day 63. Boston provided a donor who was an adult aged 18-55 years. This clone occurred a few times. The V gene lost 8 bases and the J gene lost 3 bases, with 18 bases spanning the gap. The CDR3 loop spans 15 amino acids. The germline V gene has CDR1 SEHNR and CDR2 FQNEAQ (reference sequence).

Sequences were derived from peripheral blood, sampled in a trial of Ad26.COV2.S vaccine versus placebo. The J gene is TRBJ2-3, the V gene TRBV7-9; D perhaps matches TRBD2 (6 bases). This clonotype was obtained from a person aged 18-60 years who received the Ad26.COV2.S COVID-19 vaccine or a placebo. CDR3 bases: TGTGCCAGCGGAAAACTAGCCACAACGACAGATACGCAGTATTTT. Translating gives CASGKLATTTDTQYF. The full variable domain, in which reference TRBV7-9 and TRBJ2-3 provide the parts outside the CDR3, is DTGVSQNPRHKITKRGQNVTFRCDPISEHNRLYWYRQTLGQGPEFLTYFQNEAQLEKSRLLSDRFSAERPKGSFSTLEIQRTEQGDSAMYLCASGKLATTTDTQYFGPGTRLTVL.